This TCR beta chain is from a study of beta chain features in type 1 diabetes. General observations from the study: Type 1 diabetes patients had fewer VDJ junction insertions and more deletions. People with Type 1 diabetes carried modestly yet significantly shorter TCRB CDR3s in all four CD4+ subsets. When cDNA is sequenced, cells with high TCR expression could be over-represented. For patients, the naive, central memory and Treg TCRB repertoires appeared more alike than for healthy donors.

Since all of the isolated RNA was reverse transcribed, expressed TCRB transcripts were what got sequenced. The data were produced by immunoSEQ multiplex PCR, yet TCRdb's version contains in-frame clones alone and is incomplete. This table holds over 300,000 clones, 9.3% found once. This clone was counted many times. What it recognizes is unknown. The collection from each donor was one heparinised blood draw averaging around 120 mL. The germline gives CDR1 SGDLS, CDR2 YYNGEE. The CDR3 length is 12 residues. V was trimmed by 4 bases and J by 3 bases, leaving 6 bases between them. The material sequenced was central memory CD4+ T cells from blood. This TCR derives from a man aged 30 to 39 with type 1 diabetes. This chain connects TRBV9 to TRBJ2-3; D remains unclear. The CDR3 nucleotides are TGTGCCAGCAGCCCTATTACAGATACGCAGTATTTT. This translates into CASSPITDTQYF.